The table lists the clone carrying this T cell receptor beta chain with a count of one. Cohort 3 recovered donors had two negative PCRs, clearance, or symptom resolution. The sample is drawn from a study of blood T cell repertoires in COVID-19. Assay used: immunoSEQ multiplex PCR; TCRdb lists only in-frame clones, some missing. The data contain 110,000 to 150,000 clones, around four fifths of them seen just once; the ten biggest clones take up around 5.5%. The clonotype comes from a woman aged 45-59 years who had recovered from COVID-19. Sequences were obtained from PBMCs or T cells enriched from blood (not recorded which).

CDR3 amino acids: CASSSKGLADETQYF. For the CDR3, the DNA is TGTGCCAGCAGTTCCAAGGGACTAGCCGATGAGACCCAGTACTTC. The chain is built from TRBV28 and TRBJ2-5; 9 nucleotides line up with TRBD2. CDR3 length: 15 amino acids. J gave up 5 bases and V 4 bases, and 8 bases lay outside the gene matches. CDR1 is MDHEN, CDR2 SYDVKM, per germline. Based on the CDR3 plus reference TRBV28 and TRBJ2-5, the full variable domain is DVKVTQSSRYLVKRTGEKVFLECVQDMDHENMFWYRQDPGLGLRLIYFSYDVKMKEKGDIPEGYSVSREKKERFSLILESASTNQTSMYLCASSSKGLADETQYFGPGTRLLVL.